A single sample is the source of the 31 T cell receptor beta chains below, sequenced in a study of blood T cell repertoires in COVID-19. Sequencing was performed with immunoSEQ multiplex PCR; in TCRdb, only in-frame clones are kept and a portion is missing. The data hold around 190,000 clones, with roughly 85% observed a single time. Sample: peripheral blood. The receptors come from an older woman with acute or convalescent COVID-19.

This chain connects TRBV29-1 to TRBJ1-6; TRBD1 matches at 9 bases. This CDR3 contains 14 residues. Germline CDR1 and CDR2: SQVTM and ANQGSEA. Unmatched junction bases numbered 9, after V lost 7 bases and J lost 8 bases. CDR3 coding DNA: TGCAGCGCTACTACAGGGGGCCGGGATTCACCCCTCCACTTT. Translation: CSATTGGRDSPLHF.

The rearrangement links TRBV6-5 to TRBJ2-1; 9 bases match TRBD2. The CDR3 has 15 amino acids. From germline, CDR1 is MNHEY and CDR2 SVGAGI. J gave up 8 bases and V 7 bases, and 12 bases lay outside the gene matches. CDR3 protein: CASTSLAGPYHEQFF. DNA of the CDR3: TGTGCCAGCACTTCTCTAGCGGGACCTTATCATGAGCAGTTCTTC.

V is TRBV27 and J is TRBJ1-1; D is perhaps TRBD1 (5 bases). The CDR3 sequence is 14 residues long. V dropped 2 bases and J dropped 3 bases, with 10 bases sitting between them. From germline, CDR1 is MNHEY and CDR2 SMNVEV (reference sequence). The CDR3 DNA is TGTGCCAGCAGTTTAAAGGGGTTGCACACTGAAGCTTTCTTT. Protein product: CASSLKGLHTEAFF.

The chain joins TRBV6-5 to TRBJ1-1, with D perhaps matching TRBD1 (5 bases). This CDR3 spans 15 amino acids. The germline V gene encodes CDR1 MNHEY and CDR2 SVGAGI. The V end was cut by 0 bases, the J end by 4 bases, with 12 bases between. This CDR3 is CASSYSGPIATEAFF. CDR3 nucleotides: TGTGCCAGCAGTTACTCGGGGCCCATTGCCACTGAAGCTTTCTTT.

The V and J genes are TRBV28 and TRBJ2-1; 7 positions agree with TRBD2. In germline, CDR1 is MDHEN, CDR2 SYDVKM. The junction had 9 bases not matched to a gene; V was cut back by 5 bases and J by 5 bases. This CDR3 is built from 15 residues. In nucleotides, the CDR3 is TGTGCCAGCAGTGAAGCGGGACTGAAGAACAATGAGCAGTTCTTC. Translated, it gives CASSEAGLKNNEQFF.

V is TRBV29-1 and J is TRBJ1-4; D is unclear. Trimming removed 3 bases at V and 8 bases at J, with 16 bases between. CDR3 length: 14 residues. CDR1 SQVTM and CDR2 ANQGSEA come from the germline V gene. The CDR3 DNA sequence: TGCAGCGTTGAGGAGTTCGGGTTTGGGGAAAAACTGTTTTTT. This gives the protein CSVEEFGFGEKLFF.

V is TRBV27 and J is TRBJ2-3; weak D call: TRBD1 (6 bases). CDR1 is MNHEY and CDR2 is SMNVEV in the germline V gene (reference sequence). This CDR3 spans 14 amino acids. Trimming took off 3 bases at V and 1 base at J, with 8 bases between the two ends. CDR3 amino acids: CASSLRTGTDTQYF. In nucleotides, the CDR3 is TGTGCCAGCAGTTTGCGGACAGGCACAGATACGCAGTATTTT.

This chain joins TRBV3-1 (or the pseudogene TRBV3-2) and TRBJ1-1, with D maybe TRBD1 (6 bases). Trimming removed 1 base from V and 10 bases from J, with 13 bases in between. The CDR3 is made up of 13 amino acids. Germline CDR1 LGHDT, CDR2 YNNKEL (reference sequence). The CDR3 sequence is CASSQGDRYRAFF. In DNA, the CDR3 is TGTGCCAGCAGCCAAGGAGACAGGTACAGAGCTTTCTTT.

The chain is built from TRBV5-4 and TRBJ1-2; 7 nucleotides match TRBD1. The CDR3 is 13 residues long. J lost 2 bases, V lost 5 bases, and 3 bases had no gene match. CDR1 is SGHNT, CDR2 YYREEE, per germline (reference sequence). Here the CDR3 DNA reads TGTGCCAGCAGACCGACAGGGAACTATGGCTACACCTTC. Translating gives CASRPTGNYGYTF.

V gene TRBV4-1 combines with J gene TRBJ1-2; weak D call: TRBD1 (5 bases). V was pared by 0 bases and J by 0 bases, with 17 bases between. Germline V gene lookup returns CDR1 MGHRA and CDR2 YSYEKL. CDR3 length equals 18 residues. In DNA form, the CDR3 reads TGCGCCAGCAGCCAAGATTGGGCCAGGGAACTTACTAACTATGGCTACACCTTC. Amino acids: CASSQDWARELTNYGYTF.

J is TRBJ2-1 and V is TRBV29-1; D is perhaps TRBD2 (6 bases). The CDR3 sequence is 14 residues long. V was clipped by 7 bases and J by 5 bases, with 18 bases between them. The germline gives CDR1 SQVTM, CDR2 ANQGSEA. The CDR3 sequence is CSASISGNHNEQFF. As DNA, the CDR3 is TGCAGCGCTTCGATTAGCGGTAACCACAATGAGCAGTTCTTC.

This rearrangement joins TRBV6-5 to TRBJ1-4; D is unclear. V shed 8 bases and J shed 5 bases, with 12 bases lying between them. Germline CDR1 is MNHEY and CDR2 is SVGAGI. The CDR3 totals 13 residues. The CDR3 nucleotides read TGTGCCAGCGCACCGGGAAACAATGAAAAACTGTTTTTT. Translated, it gives CASAPGNNEKLFF.

The chain carries TRBV13 and TRBJ2-3; 7 bases are shared with TRBD2. The germline gives CDR1 PRHDT, CDR2 FYEKMQ (reference sequence). The trim removed 2 bases at V and 4 bases at J, leaving 3 bases unmatched. This CDR3 is 14 amino acids long. The CDR3 DNA follows: TGTGCCAGCAGCTTATGGGAGGGCGCAGATACGCAGTATTTT. As protein: CASSLWEGADTQYF.

The chain carries TRBV6-5 and TRBJ2-6; D remains ambiguous. The germline V gene encodes CDR1 MNHEY and CDR2 SVGAGI. The CDR3 totals 15 residues. Trimming took off 0 bases at V and 1 base at J, with 4 bases between the two ends. CDR3 in amino acids: CASSYSPSGANVLTF. The CDR3 DNA follows: TGTGCCAGCAGTTACTCTCCGTCTGGGGCCAACGTCCTGACTTTC.

The rearrangement uses TRBV19 and TRBJ2-5; 9 bases align to TRBD1. This CDR3 contains 14 residues. Germline CDR1 LNHDA, CDR2 SQIVND (reference sequence). V was pared by 6 bases and J by 4 bases, with 6 bases of the junction left unmatched. The CDR3 reads CASSAGQGGETQYF. CDR3 DNA sequence: TGTGCCAGTAGCGCGGGACAGGGCGGAGAGACCCAGTACTTC.

The rearrangement uses TRBV7-9 and TRBJ2-1; 8 positions agree with TRBD2. This CDR3 has 15 residues. Germline trimming cut 3 bases from V and 1 base from J; bases unmatched to any gene: 2. The germline gives CDR1 SEHNR, CDR2 FQNEAQ (reference sequence). The DNA for the CDR3 is TGTGCCAGCAGCTTCCGACTAGCGTCCTACAATGAGCAGTTCTTC. The encoded protein is CASSFRLASYNEQFF.

The DNA for the CDR3 is TGTGCCAGCAGCTTAGTGCCAGGAGGTGAGACCCAGTACTTC. This gives the protein CASSLVPGGETQYF. This chain joins TRBV7-6 and TRBJ2-5, with D possibly matching TRBD2 (5 bases). Trimming took off 1 base at V and 5 bases at J, with 11 bases between the two ends. The CDR3 totals 14 residues. Germline values: CDR1 SGHVS, CDR2 FNYEAQ.

The gene calls are TRBV5-6 and TRBJ2-7; the match to TRBD1 covers 8 bases. Per germline, CDR1 SGHDT and CDR2 YYEEEE. The trim removed 4 bases at V and 3 bases at J, leaving 6 bases unmatched. CDR3 length: 14 residues. CDR3 protein: CASSPPGQVYEQYV. The CDR3 DNA reads as TGTGCCAGCAGCCCCCCGGGACAGGTCTACGAGCAGTACGTC.

This clone was detected a few times. The chain links TRBV19 to TRBJ1-2; 8 nucleotides line up with TRBD1. The germline CDR1 and CDR2 sequences are LNHDA and SQIVND (reference sequence). The CDR3 spans 15 residues. V dropped 0 bases and J dropped 4; count of bases not matched to a gene: 4. CDR3 nucleotide sequence: TGTGCCAGTAGTATAGAAGGGACAGGCTCCTATGGCTACACCTTC. Translation: CASSIEGTGSYGYTF.

The chain joins TRBV11-2 to TRBJ1-3; D unresolved. The V gene's germline CDR1 is SGHAT and CDR2 FQNNGV. The V end lost 5 bases, the J end lost 0 bases, and 11 bases lay between the germline ends. The CDR3 loop spans 15 amino acids. CDR3 DNA sequence: TGTGCCAGCAGCCCACAGTCTTCCTCTGGAAACACCATATATTTT. Translated: CASSPQSSSGNTIYF. The full variable domain, its missing parts supplied by reference TRBV11-2 and TRBJ1-3, is EAGVAQSPRYKIIEKRQSVAFWCNPISGHATLYWYQQILGQGPKLLIQFQNNGVVDDSQLPKDRFSAERLKGVDSTLKIQPAKLEDSAVYLCASSPQSSSGNTIYFGEGSWLTVV.

The V and J genes are TRBV7-8 and TRBJ1-2; D is ambiguous. The CDR3 has 11 residues. Trimming removed 5 bases from V and 8 bases from J, with 9 bases in between. Germline V gene lookup returns CDR1 SGHVS and CDR2 FQNEAQ. The DNA of the CDR3 is TGTGCCAGCAGCCCCGGAGAAGGCTACACCTTC. It translates to CASSPGEGYTF.

The rearrangement uses TRBV6-2 or TRBV6-3 and TRBJ2-1; 11 bases match TRBD2. Germline-derived CDR1 and CDR2 are MNHEY and SVGEGT. The CDR3 is 18 amino acids. The trim removed 2 bases at V and 8 bases at J, leaving 14 bases unmatched. CDR3 amino acids: CASSYPARLAGPLDEQFF. CDR3 sequence (DNA): TGTGCCAGCAGTTACCCAGCCCGACTAGCGGGACCCCTGGATGAGCAGTTCTTC.

The chain uses TRBV27 and TRBJ1-1; a possible D gene is TRBD1 (5 bases). The CDR3 contains 13 residues. Per the germline V gene, CDR1 is MNHEY and CDR2 is SMNVEV (reference sequence). Trimming removed 7 bases at V and 8 bases at J, with 17 bases between. The CDR3 DNA follows: TGTGCCAGCAAATTTCAGGGTGGGCTCGAAGCTTTCTTT. Encoded protein: CASKFQGGLEAFF.

The chain links TRBV5-5 to TRBJ2-1; 11 bases match TRBD2. This CDR3 has 16 residues. Trimming took 4 bases from V and 2 from J; bases not matched to a gene: 5. Germline V gene data show CDR1 as SGHKS and CDR2 as YYEKEE (reference sequence). CDR3 loop: CASSPGTSGAYNEQFF. The CDR3 DNA follows: TGTGCCAGCAGCCCAGGGACTAGCGGAGCCTACAATGAGCAGTTCTTC. The full variable domain, its missing parts supplied by reference TRBV5-5 and TRBJ2-1, is DAGVTQSPTHLIKTRGQQVTLRCSPISGHKSVSWYQQVLGQGPQFIFQYYEKEERGRGNFPDRFSARQFPNYSSELNVNALLLGDSALYLCASSPGTSGAYNEQFFGPGTRLTVL.

The chain employs TRBV6-5 and TRBJ2-3, with D tentatively TRBD2 (5 bases). The CDR3 extends over 14 amino acids. The germline V and J ends were trimmed by 6 bases and 3 bases, with 13 bases remaining between them. Germline loops: CDR1 MNHEY, CDR2 SVGAGI. CDR3 nucleotide sequence: TGTGCCAGCAGGAACGGGGTAGCAACAGATACGCAGTATTTT. Its translation: CASRNGVATDTQYF.

The V and J genes are TRBV10-2 and TRBJ2-5; TRBD2 agrees at 10 bases. The CDR3 length is 14 residues. V shed 3 bases, J shed 8 bases, and the junction held 6 bases outside the gene matches. The germline CDR1 and CDR2 sequences are WSHSY and SAAADI. The CDR3 nucleotides read TGCGCCAGCAGTGAAGGGCTAGCGGGAGCCACCCAGTACTTC. Translated: CASSEGLAGATQYF.

CDR3 sequence reads: CASSRAGPGPQHF. The CDR3 DNA sequence: TGTGCCAGCAGCCGCGCCGGCCCAGGGCCCCAGCATTTT. The chain uses TRBV12-3 or TRBV12-4 and TRBJ1-5, with D uncertain. V was trimmed by 6 bases and J by 9 bases, leaving 15 bases between them. The CDR3 is 13 residues long.

The chain combines TRBV6-5 with TRBJ1-3; D is perhaps TRBD1 (5 bases). V dropped 2 bases and J dropped 0 bases, with 11 bases sitting between them. The germline gives CDR1 MNHEY, CDR2 SVGAGI. CDR3 length equals 16 residues. As DNA, the CDR3 is TGTGCCAGCAGTTACGGGGCCACAAGCTCTGGAAACACCATATATTTT. Translation: CASSYGATSSGNTIYF.

The chain links TRBV5-1 to TRBJ2-2; 8 bases match TRBD2. The germline gives CDR1 SGHRS, CDR2 YFSETQ. The CDR3 totals 15 residues. Losses at the gene ends were 5 bases for V and 3 bases for J; bases not matched to a gene: 6. CDR3 bases: TGCGCCAGCAGGCGAGCGGGAGTCCACACCGGGGAGCTGTTTTTT. Protein: CASRRAGVHTGELFF.

The V gene is TRBV28, the J gene TRBJ1-2, with 8 bases that match TRBD1. The CDR3 has 14 residues. Trimming cost V 5 bases and J 7 bases; bases outside gene matches: 9. CDR1 and CDR2 from the germline V gene are MDHEN and SYDVKM. This chain's CDR3 is CASSPRDRLIGYTF. The DNA of the CDR3 is TGTGCCAGCAGTCCGAGGGACAGGTTGATTGGCTACACCTTC.

The chain is built from TRBV6-1 and TRBJ1-2, with a tentative D call TRBD1 (6 bases). The germline V and J ends were trimmed by 9 bases and 8 bases, with 25 bases remaining between them. Germline V gene sequence: CDR1 MNHNS, CDR2 SASEGT. The CDR3 runs to 15 residues. The chain's CDR3 is CASYPPGRGARGYTF. The CDR3 DNA follows: TGTGCCAGTTACCCCCCTGGGCGGGGGGCTCGAGGCTACACCTTC.